The source of this T cell receptor (beta chain) is a study of shared clonotypes between healthy human individuals. The J segment lost 1 base and the V segment lost 4 bases, leaving 5 bases of the junction unmatched. Germline values: CDR1 SGHDT, CDR2 YYEEEE. The CDR3 runs 14 residues. CD45RO negativity and positive selection for CCR7 defined naive CD8 cells, a population that excluded terminally differentiated effector memory CD45RA+ cells. Data came from immunoSEQ multiplex PCR; TCRdb stores just in-frame clones and leaves some out. The data contain about 580,000 clones, about 98% of them singletons.

Specimen: naive CD8+ T cells sorted from blood. The source is a man in his thirties or forties in good health. V is TRBV5-6 and J is TRBJ2-7; 7 bases are shared with TRBD1. CDR3 DNA sequence: TGTGCCAGCAGCCAGGGGGACACATCCTACGAGCAGTACTTC. This gives the protein CASSQGDTSYEQYF.